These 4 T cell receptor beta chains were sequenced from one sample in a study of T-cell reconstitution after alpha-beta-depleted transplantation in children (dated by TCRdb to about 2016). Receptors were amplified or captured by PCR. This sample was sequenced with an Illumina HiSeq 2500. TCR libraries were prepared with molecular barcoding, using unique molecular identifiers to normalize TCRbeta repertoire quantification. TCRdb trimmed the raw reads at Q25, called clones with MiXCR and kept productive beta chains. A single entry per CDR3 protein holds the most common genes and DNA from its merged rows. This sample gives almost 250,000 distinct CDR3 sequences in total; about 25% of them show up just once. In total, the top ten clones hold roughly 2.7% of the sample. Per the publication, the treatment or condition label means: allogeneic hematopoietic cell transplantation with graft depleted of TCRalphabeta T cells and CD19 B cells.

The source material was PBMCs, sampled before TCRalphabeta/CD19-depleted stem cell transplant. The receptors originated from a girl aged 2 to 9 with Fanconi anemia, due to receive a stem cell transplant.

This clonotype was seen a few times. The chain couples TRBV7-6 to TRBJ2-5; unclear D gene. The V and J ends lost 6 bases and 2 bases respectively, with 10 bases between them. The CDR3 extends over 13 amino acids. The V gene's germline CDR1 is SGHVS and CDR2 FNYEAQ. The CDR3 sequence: CASSSLLQETQYF. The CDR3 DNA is TGTGCCAGCAGTTCTCTTCTACAAGAGACCCAGTACTTC.

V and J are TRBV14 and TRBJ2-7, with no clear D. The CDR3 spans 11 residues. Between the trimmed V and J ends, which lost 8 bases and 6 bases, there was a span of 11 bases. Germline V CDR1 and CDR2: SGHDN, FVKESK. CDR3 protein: CASRQSGEQYF. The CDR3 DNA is TGTGCCAGCCGTCAATCTGGCGAGCAGTACTTC.

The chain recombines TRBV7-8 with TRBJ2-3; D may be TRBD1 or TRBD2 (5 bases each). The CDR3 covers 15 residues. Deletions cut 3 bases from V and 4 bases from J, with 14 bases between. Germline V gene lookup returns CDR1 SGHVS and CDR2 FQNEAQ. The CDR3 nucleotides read TGTGCCAGCAGCTTCCGGGACGGGGACCCAGATACGCAGTATTTT. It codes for CASSFRDGDPDTQYF. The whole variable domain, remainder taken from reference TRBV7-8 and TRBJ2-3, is GAGVSQSPRYKVAKRGQDVALRCDPISGHVSLFWYQQALGQGPEFLTYFQNEAQLDKSGLPSDRFFAERPEGSVSTLKIQRTQQEDSAVYLCASSFRDGDPDTQYFGPGTRLTVL.

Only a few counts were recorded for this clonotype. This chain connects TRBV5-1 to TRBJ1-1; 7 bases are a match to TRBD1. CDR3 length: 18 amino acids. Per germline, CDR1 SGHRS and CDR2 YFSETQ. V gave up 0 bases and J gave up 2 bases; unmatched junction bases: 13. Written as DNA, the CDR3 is TGCGCCAGCAGCTTGGCCTTGGCAGGGGGAGGCCCCAACACTGAAGCTTTCTTT. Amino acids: CASSLALAGGGPNTEAFF.